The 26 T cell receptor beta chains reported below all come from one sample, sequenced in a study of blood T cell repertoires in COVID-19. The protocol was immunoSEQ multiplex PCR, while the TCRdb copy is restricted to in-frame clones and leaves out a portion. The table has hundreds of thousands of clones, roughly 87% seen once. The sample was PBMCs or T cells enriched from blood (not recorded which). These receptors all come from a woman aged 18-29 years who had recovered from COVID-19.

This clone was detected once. As DNA, the CDR3 is TGCGCCAGCAGCTTGGCCAGGGAAGAGACCCAGTACTTC. It encodes CASSLAREETQYF. J is TRBJ2-5 and V is TRBV5-1; a possible D gene is TRBD1 (5 bases). This CDR3 region has 13 residues. Per germline, CDR1 SGHRS and CDR2 YFSETQ. V lost 0 bases and J 3 bases, leaving 6 bases between the germline ends.

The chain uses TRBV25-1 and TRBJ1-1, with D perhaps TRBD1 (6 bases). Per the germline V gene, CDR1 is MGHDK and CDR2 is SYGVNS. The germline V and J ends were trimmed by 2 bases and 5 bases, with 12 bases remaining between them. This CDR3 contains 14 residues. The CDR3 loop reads CASSETQGSTEAFF. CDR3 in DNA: TGTGCCAGCAGTGAAACTCAGGGGTCTACTGAAGCTTTCTTT.

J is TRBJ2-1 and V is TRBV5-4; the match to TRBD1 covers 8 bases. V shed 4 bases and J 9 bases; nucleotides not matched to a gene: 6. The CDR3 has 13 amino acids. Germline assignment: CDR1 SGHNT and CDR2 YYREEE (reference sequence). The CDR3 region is CASSQQGGGEQFF. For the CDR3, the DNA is TGTGCCAGCAGCCAACAGGGGGGCGGTGAGCAGTTCTTC.

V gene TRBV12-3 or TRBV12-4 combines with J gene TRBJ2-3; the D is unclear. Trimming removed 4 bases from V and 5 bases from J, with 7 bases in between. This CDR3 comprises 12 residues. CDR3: CASSSSGDTQYF. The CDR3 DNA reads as TGTGCCAGCAGTTCGTCGGGAGATACGCAGTATTTT.

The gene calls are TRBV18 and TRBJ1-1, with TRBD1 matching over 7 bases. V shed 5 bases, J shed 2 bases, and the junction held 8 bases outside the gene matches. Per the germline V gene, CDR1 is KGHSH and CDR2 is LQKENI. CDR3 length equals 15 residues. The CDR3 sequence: CASSTIRDRNTEAFF. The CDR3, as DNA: TGTGCCAGCTCAACTATCCGGGACAGAAACACTGAAGCTTTCTTT.

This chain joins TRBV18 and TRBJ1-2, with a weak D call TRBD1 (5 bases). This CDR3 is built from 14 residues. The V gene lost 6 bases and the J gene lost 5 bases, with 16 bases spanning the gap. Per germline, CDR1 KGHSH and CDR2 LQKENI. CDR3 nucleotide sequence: TGTGCCAGCTCGAGGCCCGTTAAGGGGTATGGCTACACCTTC. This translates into CASSRPVKGYGYTF.

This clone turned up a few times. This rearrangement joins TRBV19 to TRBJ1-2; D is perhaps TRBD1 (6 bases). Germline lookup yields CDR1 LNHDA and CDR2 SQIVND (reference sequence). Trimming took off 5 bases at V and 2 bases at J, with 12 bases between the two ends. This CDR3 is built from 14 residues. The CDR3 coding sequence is TGTGCCAGTAGTCCAAGGACAGTCAACTATGGCTACACCTTC. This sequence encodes CASSPRTVNYGYTF.

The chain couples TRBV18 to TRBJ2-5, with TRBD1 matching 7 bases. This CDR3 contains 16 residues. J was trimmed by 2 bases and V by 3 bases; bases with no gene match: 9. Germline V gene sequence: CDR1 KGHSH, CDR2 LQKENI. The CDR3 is CASSPRYEGAQETQYF. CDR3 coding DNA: TGTGCCAGCTCACCGCGATATGAGGGGGCGCAAGAGACCCAGTACTTC. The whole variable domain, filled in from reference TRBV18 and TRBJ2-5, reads NAGVMQNPRHLVRRRGQEARLRCSPMKGHSHVYWYRQLPEEGLKFMVYLQKENIIDESGMPKERFSAEFPKEGPSILRIQQVVRGDSAAYFCASSPRYEGAQETQYFGPGTRLLVL.

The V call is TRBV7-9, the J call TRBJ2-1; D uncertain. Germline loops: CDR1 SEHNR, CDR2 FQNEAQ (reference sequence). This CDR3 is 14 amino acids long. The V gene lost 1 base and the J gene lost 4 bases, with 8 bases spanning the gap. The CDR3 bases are TGTGCCAGCAGCTTAGGTGCGAGATACAATGAGCAGTTCTTC. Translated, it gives CASSLGARYNEQFF.

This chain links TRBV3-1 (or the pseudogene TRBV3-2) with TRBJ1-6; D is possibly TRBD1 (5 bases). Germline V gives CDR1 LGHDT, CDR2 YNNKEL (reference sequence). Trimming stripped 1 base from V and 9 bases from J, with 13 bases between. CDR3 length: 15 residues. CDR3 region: CASSQGWGRGSPLHF. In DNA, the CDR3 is TGTGCCAGCAGCCAAGGTTGGGGGAGGGGTTCACCCCTCCACTTT.

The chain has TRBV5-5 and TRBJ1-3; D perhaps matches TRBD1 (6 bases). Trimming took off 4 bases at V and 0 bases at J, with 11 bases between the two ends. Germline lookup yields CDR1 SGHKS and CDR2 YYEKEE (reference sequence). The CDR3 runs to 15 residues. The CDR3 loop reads CASSPTGTSGNTIYF. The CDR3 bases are TGTGCCAGCAGCCCTACAGGGACCTCTGGAAACACCATATATTTT.

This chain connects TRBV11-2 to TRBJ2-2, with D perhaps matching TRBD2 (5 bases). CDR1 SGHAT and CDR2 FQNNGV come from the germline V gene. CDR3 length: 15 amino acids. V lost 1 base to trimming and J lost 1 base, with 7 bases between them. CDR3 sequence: CASSLVGENTGELFF. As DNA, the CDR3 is TGTGCCAGCAGCTTAGTCGGGGAGAACACCGGGGAGCTGTTTTTT.

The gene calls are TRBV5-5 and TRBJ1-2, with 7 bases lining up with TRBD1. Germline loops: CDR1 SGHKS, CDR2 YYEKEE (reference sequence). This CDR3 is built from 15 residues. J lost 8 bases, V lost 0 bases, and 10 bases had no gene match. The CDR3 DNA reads TGTGCCAGCAGCTTGGAGGGGGCCCTAATGATAGGCTACACCTTC. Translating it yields CASSLEGALMIGYTF.

The CDR3 DNA follows: TGTGCCAGCTCAACGGCCATCGGGGTTGACTACACCTTC. Translated: CASSTAIGVDYTF. V usage is TRBV18 and J usage is TRBJ1-2; D gene unclear. The CDR3 is 13 residues long. V lost 5 bases and J lost 10, with 17 bases in between. Germline lookup yields CDR1 KGHSH and CDR2 LQKENI.

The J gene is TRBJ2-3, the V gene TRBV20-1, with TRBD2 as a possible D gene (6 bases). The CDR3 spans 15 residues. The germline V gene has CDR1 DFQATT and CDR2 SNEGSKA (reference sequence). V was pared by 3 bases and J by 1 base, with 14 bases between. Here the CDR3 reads CSASRWVAGTDTQYF. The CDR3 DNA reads TGCAGTGCTAGTCGCTGGGTAGCGGGCACAGATACGCAGTATTTT.

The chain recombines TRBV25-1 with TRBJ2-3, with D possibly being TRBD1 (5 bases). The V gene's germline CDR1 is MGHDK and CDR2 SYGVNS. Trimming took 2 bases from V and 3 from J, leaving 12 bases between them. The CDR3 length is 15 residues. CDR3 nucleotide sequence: TGTGCCAGCAGTGAAAGGGGATTCAGTACAGATACGCAGTATTTT. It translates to CASSERGFSTDTQYF.

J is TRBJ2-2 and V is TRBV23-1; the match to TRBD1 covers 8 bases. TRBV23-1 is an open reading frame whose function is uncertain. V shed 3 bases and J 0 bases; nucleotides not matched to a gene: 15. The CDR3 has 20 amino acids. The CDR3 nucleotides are TGCGCCAGCAGTCACCCGCCGGGACAGGCCGAGTCTGCGAACACCGGGGAGCTGTTTTTT. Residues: CASSHPPGQAESANTGELFF.

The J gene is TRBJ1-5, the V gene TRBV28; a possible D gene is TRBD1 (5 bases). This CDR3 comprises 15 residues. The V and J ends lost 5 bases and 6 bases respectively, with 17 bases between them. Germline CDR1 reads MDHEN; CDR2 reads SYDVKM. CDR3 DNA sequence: TGTGCCAGCAGTGACTTGGACAACACGACTCAGCCCCAGCATTTT. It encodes CASSDLDNTTQPQHF.

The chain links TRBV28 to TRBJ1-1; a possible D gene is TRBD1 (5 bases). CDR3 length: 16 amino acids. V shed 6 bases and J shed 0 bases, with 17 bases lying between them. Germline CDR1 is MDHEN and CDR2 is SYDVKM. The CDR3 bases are TGTGCCAGCAGCCGTACCCTGGGGGGGGTGAACACTGAAGCTTTCTTT. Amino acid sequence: CASSRTLGGVNTEAFF.

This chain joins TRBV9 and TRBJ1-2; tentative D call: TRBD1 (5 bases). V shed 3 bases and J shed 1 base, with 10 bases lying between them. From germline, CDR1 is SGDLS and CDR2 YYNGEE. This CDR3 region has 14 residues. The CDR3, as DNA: TGTGCCAGCAGCGGAATAGGGGATAACTATGGCTACACCTTC. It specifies CASSGIGDNYGYTF.

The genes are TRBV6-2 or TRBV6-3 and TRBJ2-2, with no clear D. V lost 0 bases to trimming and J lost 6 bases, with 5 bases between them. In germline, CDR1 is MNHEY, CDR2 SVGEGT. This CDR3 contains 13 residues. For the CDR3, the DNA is TGTGCCAGCAGTTACTCCCGGGCCGGGGAGCTGTTTTTT. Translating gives CASSYSRAGELFF.

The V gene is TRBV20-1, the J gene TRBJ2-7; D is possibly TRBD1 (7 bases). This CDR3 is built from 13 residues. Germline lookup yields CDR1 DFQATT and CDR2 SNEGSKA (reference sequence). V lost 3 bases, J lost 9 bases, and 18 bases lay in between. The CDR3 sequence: CSASGGGGTRQYF. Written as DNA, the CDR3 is TGCAGTGCTAGTGGAGGGGGCGGGACGCGGCAGTACTTC.

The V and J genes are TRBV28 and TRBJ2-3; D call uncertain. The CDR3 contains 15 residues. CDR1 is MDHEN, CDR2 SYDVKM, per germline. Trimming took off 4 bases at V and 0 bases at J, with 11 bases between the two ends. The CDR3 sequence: CASSSFSGSTDTQYF. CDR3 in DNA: TGTGCCAGCAGTTCCTTCTCAGGTAGCACAGATACGCAGTATTTT.

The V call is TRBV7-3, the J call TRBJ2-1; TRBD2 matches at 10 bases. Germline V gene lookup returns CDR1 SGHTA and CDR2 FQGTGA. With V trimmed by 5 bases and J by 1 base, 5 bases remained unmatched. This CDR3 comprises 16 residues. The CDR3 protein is CASSPLAGTSYNEQFF. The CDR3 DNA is TGTGCCAGCAGCCCACTAGCGGGGACTTCCTACAATGAGCAGTTCTTC.

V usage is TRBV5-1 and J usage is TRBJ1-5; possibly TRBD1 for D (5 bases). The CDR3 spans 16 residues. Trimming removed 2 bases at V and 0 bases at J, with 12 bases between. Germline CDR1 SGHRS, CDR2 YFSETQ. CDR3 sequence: CASSFAGVYSNQPQHF. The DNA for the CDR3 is TGCGCCAGCAGCTTCGCGGGGGTCTATAGCAATCAGCCCCAGCATTTT.

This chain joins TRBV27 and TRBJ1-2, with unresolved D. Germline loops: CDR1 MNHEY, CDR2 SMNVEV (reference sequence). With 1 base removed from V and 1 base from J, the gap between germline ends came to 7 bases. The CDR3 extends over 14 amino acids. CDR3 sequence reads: CASSLLRDNYGYTF. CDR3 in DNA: TGTGCCAGCAGTTTATTGCGGGATAACTATGGCTACACCTTC.